This entry describes one TCR beta chain. The antigen is unknown. This sample is drawn from a study of T cell responses to AZD1222 COVID-19 vaccine. Regarding the study as a whole: Unmutated variant regions are reportedly targeted by nearly half of spike-specific TCRs. Possibly, clonal diversity was underestimated; donors were largely white British and included more females.

Sequencing used immunoSEQ multiplex PCR; TCRdb keeps in-frame clones, though not all of them. The table records fewer than 200,000 clones, 88% of them present only once. V was clipped by 6 bases and J by 1 base, with 7 bases between them. The CDR3 loop spans 12 amino acids. This clonotype was obtained from an adult in good health. Here the sequenced sample was peripheral blood, taken on day 0 of AZD1222 vaccination. The chain joins TRBV12-3 or TRBV12-4 to TRBJ2-7, with D hard to call. CDR3 residues: CASSHTSYEQYF. DNA of the CDR3: TGTGCCAGCAGCCACACATCCTACGAGCAGTACTTC.